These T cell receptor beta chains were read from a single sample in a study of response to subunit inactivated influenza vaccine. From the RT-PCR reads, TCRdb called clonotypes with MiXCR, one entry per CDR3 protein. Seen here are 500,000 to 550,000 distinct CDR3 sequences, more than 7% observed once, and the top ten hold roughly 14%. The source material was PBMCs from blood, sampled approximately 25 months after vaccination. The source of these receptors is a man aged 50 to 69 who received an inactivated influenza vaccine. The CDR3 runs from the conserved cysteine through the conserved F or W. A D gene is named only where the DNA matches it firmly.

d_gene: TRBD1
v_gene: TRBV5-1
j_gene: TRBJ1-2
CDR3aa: CASSVDRGQGYTF

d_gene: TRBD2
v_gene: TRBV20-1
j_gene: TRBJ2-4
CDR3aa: CSAAGQPGLAGVRAKNIQYF

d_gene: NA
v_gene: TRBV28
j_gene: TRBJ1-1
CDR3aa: CAISPGDLIPEAFF

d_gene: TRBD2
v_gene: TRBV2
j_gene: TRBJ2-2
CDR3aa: CASSGHGLAGGGELFF

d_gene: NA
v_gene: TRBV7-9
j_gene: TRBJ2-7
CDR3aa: CASSLVYTYEQYF

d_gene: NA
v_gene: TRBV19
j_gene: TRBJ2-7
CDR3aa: CASKSGSSYEQYF

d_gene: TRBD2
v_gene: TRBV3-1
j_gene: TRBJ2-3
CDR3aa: CASSQYSGGMSDTQYF

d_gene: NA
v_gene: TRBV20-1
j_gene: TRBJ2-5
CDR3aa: CSARAARETQYF

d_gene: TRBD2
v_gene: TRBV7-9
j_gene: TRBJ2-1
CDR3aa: CATGLAGVDEQFF

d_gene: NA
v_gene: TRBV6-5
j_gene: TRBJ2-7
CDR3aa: CASSYGIGAYEQYF

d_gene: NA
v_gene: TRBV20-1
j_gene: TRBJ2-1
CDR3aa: CSASTVPSYNEQFF

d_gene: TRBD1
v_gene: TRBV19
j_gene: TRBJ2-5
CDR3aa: CASSMGQSAVAQYF

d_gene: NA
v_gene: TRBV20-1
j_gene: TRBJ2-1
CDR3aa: CSAKNRVLAYNEQFF

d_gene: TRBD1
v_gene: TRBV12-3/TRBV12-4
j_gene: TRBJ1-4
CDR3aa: CASSPRTGGTEKLFF

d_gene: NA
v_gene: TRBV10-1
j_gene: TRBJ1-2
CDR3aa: CASSDQRRTYGYTF

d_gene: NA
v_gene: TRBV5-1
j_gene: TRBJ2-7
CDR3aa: CASSMDGTYEQYF

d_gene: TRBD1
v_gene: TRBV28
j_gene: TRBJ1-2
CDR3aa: CASSGTVGGYTF

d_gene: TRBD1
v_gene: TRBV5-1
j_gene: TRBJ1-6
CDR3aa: CASSREGANSPLHF

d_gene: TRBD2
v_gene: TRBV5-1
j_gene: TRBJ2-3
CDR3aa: CASSLGLAESTDTQYF

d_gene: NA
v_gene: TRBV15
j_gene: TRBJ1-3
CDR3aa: CATSRDRQGTGNTIYF